This note documents a single T cell receptor (beta chain) sequence. This record comes from a study of blood T cell repertoires in COVID-19. For the study at large: COVID-19 samples, acute and convalescent, were from the United States, Italy and Spain.

The repertoire was sequenced with immunoSEQ multiplex PCR; TCRdb's copy has only in-frame clones and lacks some. The sample lists around 240,000 clones, approximately 85% occurring once. Trimming pared 3 bases from V and 2 bases from J, leaving 19 bases between. The length of the CDR3 is 17 residues. CDR1 and CDR2 (germline): LNHNV, YYDKDF (reference sequence). Which cohort a participant joined came from the clinical history participants gave. Two negative PCRs, clearance, or symptom resolution had been documented for recovered Cohort 3 donors. The sample taken for sequencing was PBMCs or T cells enriched from blood (not recorded which). This clonotype was sampled from a woman between 50 and 59 years old who had recovered from COVID-19. The chain has TRBV15 and TRBJ2-5; D may be TRBD2 (6 bases). CDR3 amino acids: CATSRDPVLAWQETQYF. CDR3 DNA sequence: TGTGCCACCAGCAGGGATCCCGTCCTAGCGTGGCAAGAGACCCAGTACTTC.